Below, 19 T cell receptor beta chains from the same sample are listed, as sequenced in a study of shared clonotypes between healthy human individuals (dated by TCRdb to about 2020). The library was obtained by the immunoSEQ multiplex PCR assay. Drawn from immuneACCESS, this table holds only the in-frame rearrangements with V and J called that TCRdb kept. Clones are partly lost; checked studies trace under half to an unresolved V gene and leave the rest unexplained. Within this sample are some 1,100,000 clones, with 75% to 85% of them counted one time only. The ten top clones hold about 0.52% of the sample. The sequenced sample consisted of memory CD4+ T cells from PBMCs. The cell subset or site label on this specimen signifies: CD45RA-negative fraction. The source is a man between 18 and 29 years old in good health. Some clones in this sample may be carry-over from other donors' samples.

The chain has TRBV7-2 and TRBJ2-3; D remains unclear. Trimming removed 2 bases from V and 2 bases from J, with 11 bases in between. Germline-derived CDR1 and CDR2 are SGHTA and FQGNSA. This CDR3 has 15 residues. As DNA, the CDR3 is TGTGCCAGCAGCTTAACGCAGGCAAACACAGATACGCAGTATTTT. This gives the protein CASSLTQANTDTQYF.

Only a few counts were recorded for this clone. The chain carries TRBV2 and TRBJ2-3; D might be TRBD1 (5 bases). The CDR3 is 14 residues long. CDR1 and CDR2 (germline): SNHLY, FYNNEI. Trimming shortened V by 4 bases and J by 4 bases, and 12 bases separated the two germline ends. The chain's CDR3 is CASSVGPGADTQYF. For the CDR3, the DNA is TGTGCCAGCAGTGTGGGGCCCGGCGCAGATACGCAGTATTTT.

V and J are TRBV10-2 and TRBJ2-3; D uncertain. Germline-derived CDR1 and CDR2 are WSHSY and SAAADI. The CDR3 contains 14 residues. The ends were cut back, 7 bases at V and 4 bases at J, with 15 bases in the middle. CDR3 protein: CASKLMAAADTQYF. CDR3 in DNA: TGCGCCAGCAAATTGATGGCGGCGGCAGATACGCAGTATTTT.

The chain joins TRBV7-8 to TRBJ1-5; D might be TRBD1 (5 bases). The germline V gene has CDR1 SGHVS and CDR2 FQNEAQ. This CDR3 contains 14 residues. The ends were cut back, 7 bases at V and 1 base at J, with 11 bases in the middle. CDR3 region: CASNMGGSNQPQHF. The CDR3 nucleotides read TGTGCCAGCAACATGGGGGGAAGCAATCAGCCCCAGCATTTT.

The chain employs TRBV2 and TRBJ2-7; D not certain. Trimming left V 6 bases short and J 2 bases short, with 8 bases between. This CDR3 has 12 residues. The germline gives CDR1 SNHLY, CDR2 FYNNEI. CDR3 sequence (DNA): TGTGCCAGCAGCCCGGTCCCCTACGAGCAGTACTTC. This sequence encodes CASSPVPYEQYF.

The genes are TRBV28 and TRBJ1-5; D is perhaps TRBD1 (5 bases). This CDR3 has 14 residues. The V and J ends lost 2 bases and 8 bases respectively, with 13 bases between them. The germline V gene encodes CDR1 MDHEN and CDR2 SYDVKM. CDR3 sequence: CASSLGGSWKPQHF. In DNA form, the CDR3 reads TGTGCCAGCAGTTTAGGGGGGTCTTGGAAGCCCCAGCATTTT.

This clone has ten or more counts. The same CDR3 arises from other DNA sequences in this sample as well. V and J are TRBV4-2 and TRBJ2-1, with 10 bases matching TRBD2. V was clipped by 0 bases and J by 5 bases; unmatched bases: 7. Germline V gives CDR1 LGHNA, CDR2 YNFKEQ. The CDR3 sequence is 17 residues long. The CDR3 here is CASSQDPSGRANNEQFF. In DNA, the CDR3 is TGTGCCAGCAGCCAAGATCCAAGCGGGAGGGCCAACAATGAGCAGTTCTTC.

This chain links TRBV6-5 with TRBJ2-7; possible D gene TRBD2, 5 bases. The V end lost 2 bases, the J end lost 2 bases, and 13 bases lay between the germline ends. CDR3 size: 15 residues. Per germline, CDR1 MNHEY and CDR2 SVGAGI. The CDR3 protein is CASSYVRGSPYEQYF. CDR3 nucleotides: TGTGCCAGCAGTTACGTCCGCGGGTCCCCCTACGAGCAGTACTTC.

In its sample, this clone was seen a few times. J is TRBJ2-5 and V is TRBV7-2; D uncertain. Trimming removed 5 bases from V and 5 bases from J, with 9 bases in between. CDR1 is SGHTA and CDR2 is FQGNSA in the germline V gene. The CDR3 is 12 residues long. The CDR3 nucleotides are TGTGCCAGCAGCCCCGGGTACGAGACCCAGTACTTC. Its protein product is CASSPGYETQYF.

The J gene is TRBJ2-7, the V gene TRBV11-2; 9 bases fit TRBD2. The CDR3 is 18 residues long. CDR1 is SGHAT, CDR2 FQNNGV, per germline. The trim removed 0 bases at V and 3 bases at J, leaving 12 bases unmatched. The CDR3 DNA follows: TGTGCCAGCAGCTTAGATCTTGGCGCGGGAGGGAGTCACTACGAGCAGTACTTC. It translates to CASSLDLGAGGSHYEQYF.

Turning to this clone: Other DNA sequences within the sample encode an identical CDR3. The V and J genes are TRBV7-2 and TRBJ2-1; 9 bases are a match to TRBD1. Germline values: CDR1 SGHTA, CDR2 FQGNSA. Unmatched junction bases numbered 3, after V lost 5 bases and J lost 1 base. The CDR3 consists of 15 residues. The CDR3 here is CASSLDRGSYNEQFF. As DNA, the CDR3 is TGTGCCAGCAGCCTAGACAGGGGGTCCTACAATGAGCAGTTCTTC.

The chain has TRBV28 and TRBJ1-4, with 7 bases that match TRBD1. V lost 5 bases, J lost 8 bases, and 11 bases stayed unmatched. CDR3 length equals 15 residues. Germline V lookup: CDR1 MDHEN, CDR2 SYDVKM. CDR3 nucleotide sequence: TGTGCCAGCAGTCCCCCCCGGACAGGTCGCGAAAAACTGTTTTTT. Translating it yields CASSPPRTGREKLFF.

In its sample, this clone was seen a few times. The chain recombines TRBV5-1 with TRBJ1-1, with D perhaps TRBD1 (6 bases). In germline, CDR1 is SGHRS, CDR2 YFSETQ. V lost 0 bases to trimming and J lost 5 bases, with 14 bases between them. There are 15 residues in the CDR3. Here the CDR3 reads CASSLAMGGWTEAFF. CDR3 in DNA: TGCGCCAGCAGCTTGGCCATGGGGGGCTGGACTGAAGCTTTCTTT.

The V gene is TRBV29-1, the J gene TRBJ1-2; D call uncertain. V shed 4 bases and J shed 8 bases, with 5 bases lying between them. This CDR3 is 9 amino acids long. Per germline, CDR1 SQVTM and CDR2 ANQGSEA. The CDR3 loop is CSVAFGYTF. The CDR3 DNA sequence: TGCAGCGTTGCGTTCGGCTACACCTTC.

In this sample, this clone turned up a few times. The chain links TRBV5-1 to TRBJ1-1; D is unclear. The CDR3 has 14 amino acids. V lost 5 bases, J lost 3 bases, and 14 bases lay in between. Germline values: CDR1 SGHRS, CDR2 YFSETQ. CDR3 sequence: CASRAPYRDTEAFF. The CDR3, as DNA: TGCGCCAGCAGAGCCCCGTACCGAGACACTGAAGCTTTCTTT.

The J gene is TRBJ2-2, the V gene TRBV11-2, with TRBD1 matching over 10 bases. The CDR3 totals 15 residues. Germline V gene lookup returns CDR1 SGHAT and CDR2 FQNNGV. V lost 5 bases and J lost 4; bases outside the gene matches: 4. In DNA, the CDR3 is TGTGCCAGCAGCAAACGGACAGGGGGCACCGGGGAGCTGTTTTTT. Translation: CASSKRTGGTGELFF.

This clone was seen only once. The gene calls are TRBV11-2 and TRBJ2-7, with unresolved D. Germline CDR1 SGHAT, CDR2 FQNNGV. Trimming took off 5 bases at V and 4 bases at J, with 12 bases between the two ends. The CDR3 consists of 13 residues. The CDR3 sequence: CASSLLREYEQYF. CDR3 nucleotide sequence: TGTGCCAGCAGCCTTCTTAGGGAATACGAGCAGTACTTC.

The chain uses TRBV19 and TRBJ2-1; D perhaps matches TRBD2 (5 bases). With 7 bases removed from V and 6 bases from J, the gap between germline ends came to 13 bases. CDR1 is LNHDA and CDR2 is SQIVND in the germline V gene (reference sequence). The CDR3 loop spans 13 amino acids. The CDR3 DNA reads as TGTGCCAGTACTTCAAACCGGGGCAATGAGCAGTTCTTC. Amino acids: CASTSNRGNEQFF.

CDR3 in DNA: TGTGCCAGTACCAATCTTGGAAACACCATATATTTT. Encoded protein: CASTNLGNTIYF. The J gene is TRBJ1-3, the V gene TRBV19; D uncertain. This CDR3 spans 12 amino acids. V lost 7 bases to trimming and J lost 3 bases, with 7 bases between them. CDR1 and CDR2 from the germline V gene are LNHDA and SQIVND (reference sequence).